This TCR beta chain appears in the sequencing data of a study of cytomegalovirus exposure and HLA in healthy donors. In the study overall: The study's early data release held tens of millions of unique TCRs from HLA-typed donors.

With regard to this clone: As yet, its antigen is unknown.

A multiplex PCR was run with 60 Vbeta primers and 13 Jbeta primers. Original processing methods: Later, an analysis found around 80 million unique TCR beta chains, and 9.5 million to 11 million of these were shared. Generated by immunoSEQ multiplex PCR, the TCRdb table keeps only in-frame clones and is missing some. V and J calls and clone size follow that table, whereas D and trimming were derived from the DNA. Of about 190,000 clones in the sample, approximately 84% are singletons; the top ten hold roughly 2.6%. Study outcomes and limitations: Prior analysis indicated that the majority of TCR beta V segments exhibited productivity approximately 87% or approximately 30% of the time. It was confirmed in vitro that a few of the CMV-associated chains were specific for CMV antigens.

This CDR3 has 15 amino acids. CDR1 is SEHNR and CDR2 is FQNEAQ in the germline V gene (reference sequence). The ends lost 1 base at V and 4 bases at J; junction bases unmatched: 3. Sequencing was carried out using PBMCs. This TCR came from a woman between 45 and 60 years old in good health and CMV-seropositive. The chain joins TRBV7-9 to TRBJ1-2; 10 bases line up with TRBD1. The CDR3 here is CASSLGDRGPYGYTF. For the CDR3, the DNA is TGTGCCAGCAGCTTAGGGGACAGGGGCCCCTATGGCTACACCTTC. The full variable domain, in which reference TRBV7-9 and TRBJ1-2 provide the parts outside the CDR3, is DTGVSQNPRHKITKRGQNVTFRCDPISEHNRLYWYRQTLGQGPEFLTYFQNEAQLEKSRLLSDRFSAERPKGSFSTLEIQRTEQGDSAMYLCASSLGDRGPYGYTFGSGTRLTVV.